This T cell receptor (beta chain) was recorded in a study of T cell repertoires in cytomegalovirus infection. Study summary: Indications of both CMV infection and matching HLA type were provided by public TCR beta signatures.

TCRdb recomputed calls from the reads with MiXCR, one row per CDR3 protein. Found here are about 130,000 distinct CDR3 sequences, roughly a quarter of them singletons; the top ten hold 30% to 40%. With regard to this clonotype: No antigen is known for it.

The CDR3 loop spans 13 amino acids. The V end lost 5 bases, the J end lost 2 bases, and 10 bases lay between the germline ends. In germline, CDR1 is MNHEY, CDR2 SVGEGT. Study findings and constraints: In two of eight donors, the top clonotype was HLA-C-restricted CMV-specific. Frequencies of public TCR beta families were cumulated, and this identified carriers of CMV plus the relevant HLA.

The chain links TRBV6-2 or TRBV6-3 to TRBJ2-7; D remains ambiguous. The receptor's source is a human donor in good health (CMV status not recorded). Some clones in this sample may be carry-over from other donors' samples. Sequenced: PBMCs, sequenced either directly or after in vitro stimulation (not recorded which). The CDR3 DNA reads as TGTGCCAGCAGTCATAGCAGAACCTACGAGCAGTACTTC. Protein product: CASSHSRTYEQYF.